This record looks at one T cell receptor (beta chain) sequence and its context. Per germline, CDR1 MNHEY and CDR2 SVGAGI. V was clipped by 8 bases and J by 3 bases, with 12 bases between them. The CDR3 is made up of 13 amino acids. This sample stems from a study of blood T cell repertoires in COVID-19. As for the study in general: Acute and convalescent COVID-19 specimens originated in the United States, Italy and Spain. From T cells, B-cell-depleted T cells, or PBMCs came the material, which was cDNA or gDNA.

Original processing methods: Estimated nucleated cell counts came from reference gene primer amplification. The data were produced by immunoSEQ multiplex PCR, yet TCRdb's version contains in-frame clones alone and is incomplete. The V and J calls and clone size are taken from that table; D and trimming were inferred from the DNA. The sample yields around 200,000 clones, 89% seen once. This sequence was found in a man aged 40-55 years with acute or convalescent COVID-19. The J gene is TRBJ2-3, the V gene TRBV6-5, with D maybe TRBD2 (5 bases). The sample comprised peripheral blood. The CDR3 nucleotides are TGTGCCAGCTCTATCCCGGGGACAGATACGCAGTATTTT. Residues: CASSIPGTDTQYF.